Below, one T cell receptor beta chain is given with its context. This sample was included in a study of T-cell memory formation after mild COVID-19. cDNA libraries for TCR alpha and TCR beta, carrying sample barcodes and UMIs, came from 5'RACE with constant-segment primers. TCRdb called the 5' RACE reads again in MiXCR, with one record for every CDR3 protein. The sample holds more than 100,000 distinct CDR3 sequences, approximately 15% seen once. The germline V and J ends were trimmed by 1 base and 2 bases, with 8 bases remaining between them. The germline V gene encodes CDR1 LGHDT and CDR2 YNNKEL (reference sequence). This CDR3 comprises 14 residues.

The sequence was collected from a man aged 18-30 years who had mild COVID-19 (a few samples of this study predate the infection). Cell type and time point are not known. Sequenced: PBMCs or a T cell subset sorted from them (not recorded which). This sequence joins TRBV3-1 and TRBJ2-5; possible D gene TRBD2, 5 bases. The CDR3 loop reads CASSQVLAQETQYF. The CDR3 nucleotides read TGTGCCAGCAGCCAAGTTCTAGCTCAAGAGACCCAGTACTTC.